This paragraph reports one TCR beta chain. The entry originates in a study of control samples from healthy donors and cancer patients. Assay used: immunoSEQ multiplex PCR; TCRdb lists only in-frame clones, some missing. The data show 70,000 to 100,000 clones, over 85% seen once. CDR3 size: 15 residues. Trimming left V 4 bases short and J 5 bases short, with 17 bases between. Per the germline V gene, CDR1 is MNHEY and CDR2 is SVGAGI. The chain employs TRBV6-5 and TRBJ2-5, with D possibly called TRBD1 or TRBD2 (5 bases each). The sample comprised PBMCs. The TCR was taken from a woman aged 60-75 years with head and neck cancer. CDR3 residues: CASSSAGTLRETQYF. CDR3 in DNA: TGTGCCAGCAGTTCCGCCGGGACCCTAAGGGAGACCCAGTACTTC.